The entry that follows covers one TCR beta chain sequence. This clonotype was observed many times. Its antigen remains undetermined. It has no much larger one-base neighbor in the sample; base qualities were not kept. Ficoll-Paque density gradient centrifugation was used to isolate PBMCs. The data originate from a study of T-cell memory formation after mild COVID-19 listed by TCRdb under 2021. Study-wide context: TCR sequence clusters from the two donors were found to be largely donor specific. Longitudinal TCRalpha and TCRbeta repertoire sequencing tracked T-cell clones expanding and contracting after mild COVID-19 in a couple of donors. The cohort was made up of two young adult volunteers, one female and one male, who were previously healthy.

The CDR3 goes from the cysteine to the phenylalanine over 14 residues. The sequence is cut down to CDR3 DNA, 42 bases in frame from base 1. Per the germline V gene, MNHEY is the CDR1 and SVGAGI is the CDR2. Trimmed from V: 6 bases; trimmed from J: 7 bases; junction bases lacking a gene match: 6. The paper's findings and limits, for the study overall: Only a couple of mild cases were covered by the study, and larger cohorts that include severe cases with pre-infection samples were considered necessary. Some responding clones were detected in pre-infection memory, which suggested that pre-existing cross-reactive memory T cells had joined the SARS-CoV-2 response. Whether the second-wave clones peaking on day 37 were SARS-CoV-2 specific was not confirmed. Contracting CD4+ clones were located mainly in the CM and EM memory subsets, whereas CD8+ clones were found to be enriched in EMRA. From day 15 to 85, contracting clones showed balanced CD4/CD8 phenotypes, whereas a second wave of clones that expanded from day 15 to 37 leaned towards CD4+.

Sequenced on an Illumina NovaSeq 6000. cDNA libraries for TCRalpha and TCRbeta were prepared by 5'RACE using constant-segment primers, with sample barcodes and unique molecular identifiers added. RNA was extracted from every sample with Trizol reagent. The libraries were amplified in two PCR steps, and the second step added a second sample barcode and Illumina TruSeq adapters. Libraries were sequenced on an Illumina NovaSeq with 2 x 150 bp paired-end reads. The paper's processing steps were these. With migec v1.2.7, reads were demultiplexed and then collapsed into UMI-guided consensus sequences. Using mixcr v2.1.11, UMI consensuses were aligned to TRA and TRB V and J templates and then assembled into clonotypes. Clonotypes were classified as expanded or contracted when called significant by both edgeR and NoisET, with noise models trained on biological replicates. edgeR calls used a false discovery rate-adjusted p below 0.01 and a log2 fold-change threshold of 1. As an exploratory analysis of dynamics, max-normalized trajectories of the 1000 most abundant clonotypes were examined with PCA combined with hierarchical clustering. The CD4 or CD8 phenotype of responding clones was assigned using the separately sequenced CD4+ and CD8+ repertoires. TCRdb trimmed the raw reads at Q25, called clones with MiXCR and kept productive beta chains. Rows with one shared CDR3 protein collapse into an entry with the most common genes and DNA. TCRdb assigned the V and J calls; the authors' analysis was not used. In all, the sample holds roughly 370,000 distinct CDR3 sequences, and roughly 15% of those were seen once. The ten largest make up approximately 21% of the sample.

Recombination linked TRBV6-5 to TRBJ1-6; a stretch of 7 junction bases matches TRBD1. The source is a man younger than 35 who had mild COVID-19 (a few samples of this study predate the infection). The sample titles of this study are shuffled in the database, so cell type and time point are left out; the donor was told from shared clones. Sequenced input: PBMCs or a T cell subset sorted from them (not recorded which). The nucleotides are TGTGCCAGCAGACCGACAGGGAGGAATTCACCCCTCCACTTT. Translation gives CASRPTGRNSPLHF.